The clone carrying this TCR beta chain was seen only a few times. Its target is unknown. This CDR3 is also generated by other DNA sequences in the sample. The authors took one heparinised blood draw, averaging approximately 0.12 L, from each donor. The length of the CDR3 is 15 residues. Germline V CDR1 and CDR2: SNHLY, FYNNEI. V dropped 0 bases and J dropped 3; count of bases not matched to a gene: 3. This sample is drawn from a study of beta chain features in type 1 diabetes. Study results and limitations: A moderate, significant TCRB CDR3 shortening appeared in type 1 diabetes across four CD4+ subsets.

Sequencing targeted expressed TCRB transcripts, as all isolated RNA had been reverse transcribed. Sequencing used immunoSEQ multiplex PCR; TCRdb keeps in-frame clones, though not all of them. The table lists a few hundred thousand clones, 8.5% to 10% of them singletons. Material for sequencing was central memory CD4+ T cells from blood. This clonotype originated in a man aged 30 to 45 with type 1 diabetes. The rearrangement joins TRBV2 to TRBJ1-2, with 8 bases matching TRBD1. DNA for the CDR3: TGTGCCAGCAGTGAAGCATCGACAGGGGACTATGGCTACACCTTC. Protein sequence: CASSEASTGDYGYTF.